These 25 T cell receptor beta chains originate from one sample sequenced in a study of siplizumab effects on memory and regulatory T cells. Some clones are missing from TCRdb's copy, which holds only in-frame ones; the method was immunoSEQ multiplex PCR. The sample lists more than 85,000 clones; just over 90% were seen once. Sequencing was performed on Tregs sorted from blood. These receptors all stem from a human donor in good health.

The chain recombines TRBV19 with TRBJ1-2, with TRBD1 matching 8 bases. The germline V gene encodes CDR1 LNHDA and CDR2 SQIVND (reference sequence). CDR3 length: 15 amino acids. After removal of 0 bases from V and 5 bases from J, the junction contained 5 bases not matched to a gene. CDR3 in amino acids: CASSIEDRARYGYTF. Written as DNA, the CDR3 is TGTGCCAGTAGTATAGAGGACAGGGCGAGATATGGCTACACCTTC.

This chain uses TRBV6-5 with TRBJ2-3; TRBD1 might be the D (6 bases). Looked up from germline, CDR1 is MNHEY and CDR2 is SVGAGI. V was clipped by 4 bases and J by 5 bases, with 19 bases between them. The CDR3 runs to 16 residues. The CDR3 here is CASSSSATGSLDTQYF. DNA for the CDR3: TGTGCCAGCAGTTCATCAGCAACAGGGTCGTTAGATACGCAGTATTTT.

This rearrangement joins TRBV6-5 to TRBJ1-2; a possible D gene is TRBD1 (6 bases). The CDR3 extends over 14 amino acids. V was cut by 2 bases and J by 1 base, with 8 bases left in between. Germline loops: CDR1 MNHEY, CDR2 SVGAGI. CDR3 nucleotides: TGTGCCAGCAGTTACGACAGGCATAACTATGGCTACACCTTC. The encoded protein is CASSYDRHNYGYTF.

This chain connects TRBV19 to TRBJ1-3; D perhaps matches TRBD1 (6 bases). From germline, CDR1 is LNHDA and CDR2 SQIVND (reference sequence). V was pared by 6 bases and J by 2 bases, with 11 bases between. This CDR3 contains 14 residues. CDR3 residues: CASSLGQTGNTIYF. Written as DNA, the CDR3 is TGTGCCAGTAGCCTCGGACAGACTGGAAACACCATATATTTT.

The V gene is TRBV4-2, the J gene TRBJ1-5; D unclear. With 0 bases removed from V and 7 bases from J, the gap between germline ends came to 7 bases. Per the germline V gene, CDR1 is LGHNA and CDR2 is YNFKEQ. This CDR3 spans 13 amino acids. The CDR3 here is CASSQDPQQPQHF. CDR3 DNA sequence: TGTGCCAGCAGCCAAGATCCGCAACAGCCCCAGCATTTT.

The chain is built from TRBV5-1 and TRBJ2-1; TRBD2 aligns across 11 bases. CDR1 and CDR2 from the germline V gene are SGHRS and YFSETQ. Germline trimming cut 4 bases from V and 6 bases from J; bases unmatched to any gene: 12. This CDR3 is 17 amino acids long. In DNA form, the CDR3 reads TGCGCCAGCAGCCTAGGTACTAGCGGGAGCCAAGTCAATGAGCAGTTCTTC. The encoded protein is CASSLGTSGSQVNEQFF.

The rearrangement joins TRBV21-1 to TRBJ2-7; the D call in the table, TRBD2, was not verified against the DNA. TRBV21-1 is termed a pseudogene. This CDR3 is 18 amino acids long. CDR3 nucleotide sequence: TGTGCCAGCAGCGGACTAGCGGGAGGCCCGCCCAGCTCCTACGAGCAGTACTTC. Translating gives CASSGLAGGPPSSYEQYF.

V is TRBV7-9 and J is TRBJ1-4; 8 nucleotides line up with TRBD1. The CDR3 contains 16 residues. With V trimmed by 5 bases and J by 8 bases, 13 bases remained unmatched. The germline gives CDR1 SEHNR, CDR2 FQNEAQ (reference sequence). The DNA of the CDR3 is TGTGCCAGCAGCCTCCCGGACAGGGTCGTTGTAGAAAAACTGTTTTTT. It encodes CASSLPDRVVVEKLFF.

J is TRBJ1-4 and V is TRBV11-2; 7 bases align to TRBD1. J gave up 10 bases and V 0 bases, and 8 bases lay outside the gene matches. CDR3 size: 15 residues. CDR1 and CDR2 from the germline V gene are SGHAT and FQNNGV. This CDR3 is CASSLERNRGRKLFF. In DNA, the CDR3 is TGTGCCAGCAGCTTAGAGAGGAACAGGGGACGAAAACTGTTTTTT.

This chain links TRBV10-3 with TRBJ2-3; D not certain. This CDR3 region has 13 residues. Germline lookup yields CDR1 ENHRY and CDR2 SYGVKD. V was cut by 8 bases and J by 0 bases, with 9 bases left in between. CDR3 loop: CAIGTASTDTQYF. The CDR3 DNA reads TGTGCCATCGGTACAGCTAGCACAGATACGCAGTATTTT.

Remarks on this clone: The junction departs from the called germline gene at one end, perhaps through a read error. The CDR3: CASSTGGRYGQYF. The CDR3 DNA sequence: TGTGCCAGCAGTACAGGGGGTCGTTACGGGCAGTACTTC. V and J are TRBV6-5 and TRBJ2-7, with 8 bases matching TRBD1. The CDR3 consists of 13 residues. Germline V gene data show CDR1 as MNHEY and CDR2 as SVGAGI.

In its sample, this clone was seen once. CDR3 sequence: CASSAAGGRETQYF. The CDR3 DNA reads TGCGCCAGCAGTGCAGCGGGAGGGCGTGAGACCCAGTACTTC. V and J are TRBV10-2 and TRBJ2-5; 10 bases fit TRBD2. Germline assignment: CDR1 WSHSY and CDR2 SAAADI. This CDR3 region has 14 residues. Trimming at V came to 4 bases and at J to 5 bases, leaving 4 bases not matched to a gene.

This rearrangement joins TRBV19 to TRBJ1-2; D is unclear. Germline V gene lookup returns CDR1 LNHDA and CDR2 SQIVND (reference sequence). The CDR3 has 13 residues. Trimming stripped 2 bases from V and 5 bases from J, with 9 bases between. CDR3 sequence: CASSILGFYGYTF. The CDR3 bases are TGTGCCAGTAGTATATTGGGGTTTTATGGCTACACCTTC. Variable domain in full (rest from reference TRBV19 and TRBJ1-2): DGGITQSPKYLFRKEGQNVTLSCEQNLNHDAMYWYRQDPGQGLRLIYYSQIVNDFQKGDIAEGYSVSREKKESFPLTVTSAQKNPTAFYLCASSILGFYGYTFGSGTRLTVV.

The chain employs TRBV11-2 and TRBJ1-2, with D perhaps TRBD1 (5 bases). Germline V gives CDR1 SGHAT, CDR2 FQNNGV. Deletions cut 1 base from V and 5 bases from J, with 5 bases between. This CDR3 has 12 amino acids. The CDR3 DNA is TGTGCCAGCAGCTTAGGACAGTATGGCTACACCTTC. Translated, it gives CASSLGQYGYTF.

The chain employs TRBV27 and TRBJ1-6, with TRBD1 as a possible D gene (5 bases). The CDR3 covers 17 residues. Germline V gene data show CDR1 as MNHEY and CDR2 as SMNVEV (reference sequence). V was trimmed by 6 bases and J by 5 bases, leaving 20 bases between them. Here the CDR3 DNA reads TGTGCCAGCAGCCTCCAGGGAATTTGGGCGAATAATTCACCCCTCCACTTT. Amino acid sequence: CASSLQGIWANNSPLHF.

This clone was recorded many times. The CDR3 is CASSSGGFNQPQHF. CDR3 sequence (DNA): TGTGCCAGCAGCTCTGGGGGATTCAATCAGCCCCAGCATTTT. The V call is TRBV6-5, the J call TRBJ1-5, with D possibly TRBD1 on 5 matching bases. Looked up from germline, CDR1 is MNHEY and CDR2 is SVGAGI. The CDR3 is made up of 14 amino acids. Trimming removed 6 bases at V and 3 bases at J, with 12 bases between.

This clone has more than one count but fewer than ten. The J gene is TRBJ2-7, the V gene TRBV6-1; D unclear. V was trimmed by 2 bases and J by 5 bases, leaving 10 bases between them. CDR1 is MNHNS and CDR2 is SASEGT in the germline V gene. The CDR3 runs 13 residues. The CDR3 region is CASSEIRKDEQYF. CDR3 coding DNA: TGTGCCAGCAGTGAAATCCGCAAAGACGAGCAGTACTTC.

Worth noting for this clone: Other nucleotide sequences from this sample produce the same CDR3. The V and J genes are TRBV5-1 and TRBJ2-3, with D possibly matching TRBD1 (6 bases). Looked up from germline, CDR1 is SGHRS and CDR2 is YFSETQ. Trimming removed 4 bases at V and 2 bases at J, with 11 bases between. CDR3 length equals 14 residues. In nucleotides, the CDR3 is TGCGCCAGCAGCCTAGGACAGACCACAGATACGCAGTATTTT. Protein sequence: CASSLGQTTDTQYF. The whole variable domain, filled in from reference TRBV5-1 and TRBJ2-3, reads KAGVTQTPRYLIKTRGQQVTLSCSPISGHRSVSWYQQTPGQGLQFLFEYFSETQRNKGNFPGRFSGRQFSNSRSEMNVSTLELGDSALYLCASSLGQTTDTQYFGPGTRLTVL.

The V gene is TRBV5-6, the J gene TRBJ2-7; 9 positions match TRBD1. V lost 3 bases to trimming and J lost 2 bases; unmatched junction nucleotides: 0. The CDR3 is 13 residues long. Germline CDR1 is SGHDT and CDR2 is YYEEEE. CDR3 region: CASSWDRAYEQYF. CDR3 DNA sequence: TGTGCCAGCAGCTGGGACAGGGCCTACGAGCAGTACTTC. Full variable domain (remainder filled in from reference TRBV5-6 and TRBJ2-7): DAGVTQSPTHLIKTRGQQVTLRCSPKSGHDTVSWYQQALGQGPQFIFQYYEEEERQRGNFPDRFSGHQFPNYSSELNVNALLLGDSALYLCASSWDRAYEQYFGPGTRLTVT.

This clone was seen just once. The chain joins TRBV21-1 to TRBJ2-4; TRBD1 reflects the table's D call only, with no check against the DNA. TRBV21-1 is a recognized pseudogene. The CDR3 runs 18 residues. DNA of the CDR3: TGTGCCAGCACCCCGACAGGAGGATCTTTCCTAGCCAAAAACATTCAGTACTTC. Its translation is CASTPTGGSFLAKNIQYF.

The chain links TRBV4-1 to TRBJ1-1; 7 bases fit TRBD1. The germline V gene encodes CDR1 MGHRA and CDR2 YSYEKL. The CDR3 extends over 17 amino acids. V shed 4 bases, J shed 4 bases, and the junction held 15 bases outside the gene matches. The CDR3 sequence is CASSPSGQAKSGTEAFF. For the CDR3, the DNA is TGCGCCAGCAGCCCGAGCGGACAGGCAAAAAGTGGCACTGAAGCTTTCTTT.

The rearrangement uses TRBV28 and TRBJ2-3; the match to TRBD2 covers 11 bases. V lost 7 bases and J lost 1; bases outside the gene matches: 4. This CDR3 is built from 15 residues. Germline V lookup: CDR1 MDHEN, CDR2 SYDVKM. CDR3 loop: CASIPLAGGTDTQYF. The CDR3 DNA is TGTGCCAGCATCCCACTAGCGGGGGGCACAGATACGCAGTATTTT.

The chain couples TRBV18 to TRBJ2-7, with no clear D. V was trimmed by 1 base and J by 7 bases, leaving 20 bases between them. Germline CDR1 KGHSH, CDR2 LQKENI. The length of the CDR3 is 16 residues. CDR3 region: CASSPRTSAPAVEQYF. The CDR3 region has the DNA TGTGCCAGCTCACCACGGACGTCGGCGCCCGCTGTGGAGCAGTACTTC.

V usage is TRBV7-9 and J usage is TRBJ2-7, with D perhaps given as TRBD1 or TRBD2 (5 bases each). This CDR3 has 13 amino acids. V was shortened by 3 bases and J by 5 bases, with 11 bases between the two germline ends. From germline, CDR1 is SEHNR and CDR2 FQNEAQ (reference sequence). CDR3 sequence reads: CASSLSGGNEQYF. The CDR3 region has the DNA TGTGCCAGCAGCTTGAGTGGGGGTAACGAGCAGTACTTC.

This clone was observed a single time. The rearrangement uses TRBV6-4 and TRBJ2-7, with a weak D call TRBD1 (5 bases). V dropped 4 bases and J dropped 1 base, with 17 bases sitting between them. The CDR3 has 16 residues. Germline values: CDR1 MRHNA, CDR2 SNTAGT. CDR3 in amino acids: CASSVSYQGSSYEQYF. CDR3 nucleotide sequence: TGTGCCAGCAGTGTCTCCTACCAGGGATCTTCCTACGAGCAGTACTTC.